The present T cell receptor (beta chain) was sequenced within a study of blood T cell repertoires in COVID-19. Across the whole study: Donors in the United States, Italy and Spain gave samples during acute or convalescent COVID-19. PBMCs, B-cell-depleted T cells, or T cells were the source of the cDNA or gDNA that made up the material.

V was pared by 1 base and J by 3 bases, with 10 bases between. CDR1 and CDR2 (germline): LNHNV, YYDKDF (reference sequence). The CDR3 is 15 amino acids. Original processing notes: Reference gene primer amplification yielded estimated nucleated cell counts. Profiling relied on immunoSEQ multiplex PCR, and the TCRdb table lists in-frame clones only, not all of them. D and trimming come from the DNA, and the V and J calls and clone size come from that table. The top ten clones hold roughly 5% of a sample with approximately 94,000 clones, around 90% of them seen once. The sequence was collected from a human donor in a cohort sampled during active COVID-19. This chain connects TRBV15 to TRBJ1-5; a weak D match, TRBD1 (5 bases). The specimen was peripheral blood. The CDR3, as DNA: TGTGCCACCAGCAGAGTCACAGGACCCAATCAGCCCCAGCATTTT. Amino acids: CATSRVTGPNQPQHF.